The clone carrying this T cell receptor (beta chain) was counted only a few times. What it recognizes is unknown. The data derive from a study of T-cell memory formation after mild COVID-19. Study-wide results and limits: Shrinking CD4+ clones resided mostly in CM and EM, and CD8+ ones in EMRA. Specificity for SARS-CoV-2 was not confirmed among the second-wave clones peaking on day 37. The pre-infection memory compartment contained some responding clones, suggesting cross-reactive memory joined.

V was clipped by 0 bases and J by 4 bases, with 8 bases between them. Germline CDR1 is MGHRA and CDR2 is YSYEKL. The CDR3 spans 14 residues. The authors produced TCR alpha and TCR beta cDNA libraries with sample barcodes and UMIs by 5'RACE using constant-segment primers. TCRdb redid the calling of the 5' RACE reads with MiXCR, one entry per CDR3 protein. Found here are around 320,000 distinct CDR3 sequences, just under 20% of them singletons; the top ten hold under 25%. The source material was PBMCs or a T cell subset sorted from them (not recorded which). The chain has TRBV4-1 and TRBJ2-3; D unresolved. This receptor was obtained from a man aged 18 to 30 who had mild COVID-19 (a few samples of this study predate the infection). Cell type and time point are not known. The CDR3 sequence is CASSQEGFPDTQYF. The DNA of the CDR3 is TGCGCCAGCAGCCAAGAGGGGTTCCCAGATACGCAGTATTTT.